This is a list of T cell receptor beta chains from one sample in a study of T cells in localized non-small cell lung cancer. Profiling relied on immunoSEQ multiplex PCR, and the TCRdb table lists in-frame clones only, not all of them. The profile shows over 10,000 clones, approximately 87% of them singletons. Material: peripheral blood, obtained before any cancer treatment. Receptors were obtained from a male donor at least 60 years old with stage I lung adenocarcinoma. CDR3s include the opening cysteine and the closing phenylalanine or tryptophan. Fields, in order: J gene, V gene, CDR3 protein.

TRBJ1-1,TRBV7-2,CASTPRTGFAEAFF
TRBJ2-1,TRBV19,CASSIGRDRGRNEQFF
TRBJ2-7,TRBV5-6,CASSLISLYEQYF
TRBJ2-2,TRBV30,CACTSGGTNTGELFF
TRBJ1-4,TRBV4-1,CASSRKGEGGGEKLFF
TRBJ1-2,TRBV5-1,CASSLDRGGYTF
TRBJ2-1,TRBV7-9,CASSPRQGTDEQFF
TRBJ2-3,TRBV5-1,CASSTQAGDTDTQYF
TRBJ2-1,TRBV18,CASSGQGLGNEQFF
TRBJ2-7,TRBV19,CASSEGGYSEQYF
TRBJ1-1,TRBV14,CASRKTGLPEAFF
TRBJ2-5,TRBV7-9,CASSLAGTAETQYF
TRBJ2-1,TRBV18,CASSPRGGEQFF
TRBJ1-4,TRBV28,CASSTPGQGSEKLFF
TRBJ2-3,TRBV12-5,CASGDLAGVGTDTQYF
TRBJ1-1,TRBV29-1,CSVVRNTEAFF
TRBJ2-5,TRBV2,CAIHKGETQYF
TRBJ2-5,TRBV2,CASSLSGGANTDQETQYF
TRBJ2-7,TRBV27,CATAEGVPYEQYF
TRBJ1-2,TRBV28,CASRARGEIGIGYTF
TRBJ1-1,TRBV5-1,CASSLVLIYRDNPPTEAFF
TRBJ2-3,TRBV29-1,CSAGPGRGQDTQYF
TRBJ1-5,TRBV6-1,CASKRGNQPQHF
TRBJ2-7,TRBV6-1,CASSLGTGVYEQYF
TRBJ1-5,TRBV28,CASSLPEDRASNQPQHF
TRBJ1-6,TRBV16,CASRPGGSYNSPLHF
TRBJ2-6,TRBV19,CASSWTSGGFSSGANVLTF
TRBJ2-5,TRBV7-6,CASSTASGVQETQYF
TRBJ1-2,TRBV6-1,CASTLQGAEGYTF
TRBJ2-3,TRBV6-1,CASSPPGTDTQYF
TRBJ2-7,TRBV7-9,CASSILAYEQYF
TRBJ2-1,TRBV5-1,CASSLGPLRNEQFF
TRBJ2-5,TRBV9,CASAGAGETQYF
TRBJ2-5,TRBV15,CATSRGQGKETQYF
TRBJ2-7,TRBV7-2,CASSTTSSDYEQYF
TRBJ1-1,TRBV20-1,CSVGEAFF
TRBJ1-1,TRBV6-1,CASSEEQGRNTEAFF
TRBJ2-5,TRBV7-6,CASSPTPGPETQYF